The 30 T cell receptor beta chains below come from one sample, sequenced in a study of cytomegalovirus exposure and HLA in healthy donors. A multiplex PCR was run with 60 Vbeta primers and 13 Jbeta primers. The repertoire was sequenced with immunoSEQ multiplex PCR; TCRdb's copy has only in-frame clones and lacks some. The data show roughly 180,000 clones, around 80% seen once. Sequencing input: PBMCs. These receptors all stem from a woman between 50 and 59 years old in good health and CMV-seropositive.

This chain joins TRBV7-2 and TRBJ2-2; TRBD2 matches at 8 bases. Trimming removed 5 bases from V and 3 bases from J; junction bases left unmatched: 8. Germline-derived CDR1 and CDR2 are SGHTA and FQGNSA. The length of the CDR3 is 16 residues. This CDR3 reads CASSRWTSSYTGELFF. The CDR3 DNA reads TGTGCCAGCAGCCGTTGGACTAGCTCGTACACCGGGGAGCTGTTTTTT.

The chain couples TRBV6-5 to TRBJ1-1, with 8 bases lining up with TRBD1. CDR1 MNHEY and CDR2 SVGAGI come from the germline V gene. This CDR3 spans 14 amino acids. The V segment lost 0 bases and the J segment 11 bases; nucleotides outside the gene matches: 8. The CDR3 bases are TGTGCCAGCAGTTACTCGTTCAGGGGGCAAGTGGCTTTCTTT. Its protein is CASSYSFRGQVAFF.

This chain connects TRBV5-4 to TRBJ1-3; D possibly corresponds to TRBD1 (6 bases). Trimming took off 0 bases at V and 4 bases at J, with 8 bases between the two ends. The CDR3 is 14 residues long. Germline loops: CDR1 SGHNT, CDR2 YYREEE (reference sequence). CDR3 DNA sequence: TGTGCCAGCAGCTTGGACAGGGCAGGAAACACCATATATTTT. As protein: CASSLDRAGNTIYF.

The chain carries TRBV19 and TRBJ2-3; D remains ambiguous. Germline loops: CDR1 LNHDA, CDR2 SQIVND (reference sequence). V lost 7 bases and J 2 bases, leaving 22 bases between the germline ends. The CDR3 consists of 17 residues. The CDR3 nucleotides read TGTGCCAGTACCACTATCTACGGAATCCCTAACACAGATACGCAGTATTTT. Translated: CASTTIYGIPNTDTQYF.

V usage is TRBV11-2 and J usage is TRBJ2-3; TRBD2 matches 11 bases. With 5 bases clipped from V and 6 bases from J, the junction kept 16 bases outside the gene matches. Germline lookup yields CDR1 SGHAT and CDR2 FQNNGV. The CDR3 is made up of 18 amino acids. The CDR3: CASSQGGTSGRARDTQYF. CDR3 bases: TGTGCCAGCAGCCAAGGTGGGACTAGCGGAAGGGCCAGGGATACGCAGTATTTT.

This chain joins TRBV4-3 and TRBJ2-3; D remains unclear. Per the germline V gene, CDR1 is LGHNA and CDR2 is YSLEER. The CDR3 is made up of 14 amino acids. Trimming took 0 bases from V and 4 from J, leaving 8 bases between them. CDR3 loop: CASSQDRFSDTQYF. The CDR3 nucleotides read TGCGCCAGCAGCCAAGATCGGTTTTCAGATACGCAGTATTTT.

The chain joins TRBV7-3 to TRBJ2-5; 7 nucleotides agree with TRBD1. The V segment lost 5 bases and the J segment 5 bases; nucleotides outside the gene matches: 8. Germline CDR1 and CDR2: SGHTA and FQGTGA. CDR3 length: 14 amino acids. This CDR3 is CASSPYDRAETQYF. In DNA form, the CDR3 reads TGTGCCAGCAGCCCGTACGACAGGGCTGAGACCCAGTACTTC.

The rearrangement joins TRBV5-1 to TRBJ1-2, with D possibly TRBD1 on 5 matching bases. Germline loops: CDR1 SGHRS, CDR2 YFSETQ. The CDR3 totals 15 residues. The ends were cut back, 0 bases at V and 4 bases at J, with 13 bases in the middle. The CDR3 is CASSLAGGFGYGYTF. For the CDR3, the DNA is TGCGCCAGCAGCTTGGCCGGGGGATTTGGCTATGGCTACACCTTC.

The CDR3 here is CASSFIGLAGYNEQFF. CDR3 DNA sequence: TGTGCCAGCAGCTTCATAGGGCTAGCGGGTTACAATGAGCAGTTCTTC. The rearrangement links TRBV5-4 to TRBJ2-1, with 8 bases identical to TRBD2. This CDR3 is built from 16 residues. The J segment lost 4 bases and the V segment lost 2 bases, leaving 8 bases of the junction unmatched. CDR1 and CDR2 (germline): SGHNT, YYREEE (reference sequence).

This chain uses TRBV9 with TRBJ2-1; 9 nucleotides align to TRBD2. With 4 bases clipped from V and 4 bases from J, the junction kept 6 bases outside the gene matches. Germline CDR1 SGDLS, CDR2 YYNGEE. This CDR3 comprises 15 residues. The CDR3 is CASSSSGGPYNEQFF. The CDR3 DNA sequence: TGTGCCAGCAGCTCGAGCGGGGGGCCTTACAATGAGCAGTTCTTC.

The rearrangement uses TRBV9 and TRBJ2-1; 7 bases match TRBD1. CDR1 SGDLS and CDR2 YYNGEE come from the germline V gene. Trimming at V came to 2 bases and at J to 3 bases, leaving 5 bases not matched to a gene. CDR3 length: 15 amino acids. In DNA, the CDR3 is TGTGCCAGCAGCGTTAACAGGGGAAGCTACAATGAGCAGTTCTTC. This encodes CASSVNRGSYNEQFF.

The chain has TRBV5-1 and TRBJ2-5, with D perhaps TRBD2 (7 bases). Trimming stripped 0 bases from V and 5 bases from J, with 11 bases between. The CDR3 spans 14 residues. Germline V gene lookup returns CDR1 SGHRS and CDR2 YFSETQ. The CDR3 sequence is CASSLEAGAETQYF. The CDR3 DNA is TGCGCCAGCAGCTTGGAGGCGGGGGCGGAGACCCAGTACTTC.

This chain joins TRBV4-3 and TRBJ2-7, with 8 bases aligning to TRBD2. V dropped 4 bases and J dropped 12; count of bases not matched to a gene: 11. Germline V lookup: CDR1 LGHNA, CDR2 YSLEER. This CDR3 contains 13 residues. Here the CDR3 reads CASSRVLAEPMYF. The DNA of the CDR3 is TGCGCCAGCAGCCGAGTACTAGCGGAGCCTATGTACTTC.

V and J are TRBV7-6 and TRBJ2-7; 10 bases line up with TRBD2. Germline V gene data show CDR1 as SGHVS and CDR2 as FNYEAQ. V lost 2 bases and J lost 1; bases outside the gene matches: 2. This CDR3 contains 15 residues. The CDR3 bases are TGTGCCAGCAGCTTAAGCGGGGGGGGTTCCTACGAGCAGTACTTC. Translated, it gives CASSLSGGGSYEQYF.

The chain carries TRBV6-5 and TRBJ1-2; D not resolved. The germline V gene encodes CDR1 MNHEY and CDR2 SVGAGI. V was trimmed by 5 bases and J by 4 bases, leaving 17 bases between them. This CDR3 has 15 amino acids. The CDR3 nucleotides are TGTGCCAGCAGTGCCGGTGTCGACGGAGGCTATGGCTACACCTTC. It encodes CASSAGVDGGYGYTF.

V usage is TRBV5-1 and J usage is TRBJ2-1, with D unresolved. The germline V gene encodes CDR1 SGHRS and CDR2 YFSETQ. V dropped 2 bases and J dropped 7 bases, with 7 bases sitting between them. The CDR3 has 12 amino acids. In DNA, the CDR3 is TGCGCCAGCAGCTTCGTCCAGAATGAGCAGTTCTTC. Amino acid sequence: CASSFVQNEQFF. Looking up the rest from reference TRBV5-1 and TRBJ2-1 gives the full variable domain: KAGVTQTPRYLIKTRGQQVTLSCSPISGHRSVSWYQQTPGQGLQFLFEYFSETQRNKGNFPGRFSGRQFSNSRSEMNVSTLELGDSALYLCASSFVQNEQFFGPGTRLTVL.

The rearrangement uses TRBV6-1 and TRBJ1-4; D is possibly TRBD1 (6 bases). CDR1 and CDR2 from the germline V gene are MNHNS and SASEGT. With 5 bases removed from V and 8 bases from J, the gap between germline ends came to 12 bases. The length of the CDR3 is 13 residues. CDR3 residues: CASSPQGLEKLFF. The CDR3 bases are TGTGCCAGCAGTCCCCAGGGGCTAGAAAAACTGTTTTTT.

CDR3 protein: CASSSGLVPRETQYF. For the CDR3, the DNA is TGTGCCAGCAGCTCCGGACTAGTTCCCAGGGAGACCCAGTACTTC. This chain uses TRBV11-2 with TRBJ2-5, with 7 bases fitting TRBD2. J was trimmed by 5 bases and V by 4 bases; bases with no gene match: 10. The germline V gene encodes CDR1 SGHAT and CDR2 FQNNGV. This CDR3 comprises 15 residues.

This clone was seen only a few times. The rearrangement links TRBV9 to TRBJ1-2, with D perhaps TRBD1 (5 bases). In germline, CDR1 is SGDLS, CDR2 YYNGEE. The germline V and J ends were trimmed by 2 bases and 0 bases, with 8 bases remaining between them. The CDR3 runs 14 residues. The chain's CDR3 is CASSVSGANYGYTF. CDR3 bases: TGTGCCAGCAGCGTGTCGGGGGCTAACTATGGCTACACCTTC.

The genes are TRBV7-3 and TRBJ2-7, with 9 bases that match TRBD2. CDR1 SGHTA and CDR2 FQGTGA come from the germline V gene. Trimming at V came to 2 bases and at J to 6 bases, leaving 11 bases not matched to a gene. The CDR3 length is 16 residues. The CDR3 region has the DNA TGTGCCAGCAGCTTAGGCGCTAGCGGGATCTTTCGCGAGCAGTACTTC. It yields the protein CASSLGASGIFREQYF.

Written as DNA, the CDR3 is TGTGCCAGCAGTCCCCAGAGCGGGAGGACAGATACGCAGTATTTT. It yields the protein CASSPQSGRTDTQYF. The V gene is TRBV7-3, the J gene TRBJ2-3; 9 bases match TRBD2. Trimming cost V 6 bases and J 3 bases; bases outside gene matches: 7. Germline values: CDR1 SGHTA, CDR2 FQGTGA. There are 15 residues in the CDR3.

This clone was recorded a few times. This chain connects TRBV6-5 to TRBJ2-7; 10 bases line up with TRBD2. The germline CDR1 and CDR2 sequences are MNHEY and SVGAGI. Trimming took 1 base from V and 5 from J; bases not matched to a gene: 8. The CDR3 runs 16 residues. This CDR3 is CASSYWTSGRAHEQYF. CDR3 sequence (DNA): TGTGCCAGCAGTTACTGGACCAGCGGGAGGGCCCACGAGCAGTACTTC.

The chain couples TRBV5-1 to TRBJ2-7; the D gene is possibly TRBD1 (5 bases). The CDR3 sequence is 17 residues long. The germline V gene encodes CDR1 SGHRS and CDR2 YFSETQ. V shed 0 bases and J shed 6 bases, with 22 bases lying between them. This chain's CDR3 is CASSLDRSGPVGSEQYF. The DNA for the CDR3 is TGCGCCAGCAGCTTGGACAGGTCTGGGCCTGTGGGCAGCGAGCAGTACTTC.

This clone was detected only a few times. The V call is TRBV7-9, the J call TRBJ1-1, with D uncertain. The germline CDR1 and CDR2 sequences are SEHNR and FQNEAQ (reference sequence). Between the trimmed V and J ends, which lost 0 bases and 3 bases, there was a span of 8 bases. This CDR3 comprises 14 residues. CDR3 amino acids: CASSLAYGDTEAFF. The CDR3 region has the DNA TGTGCCAGCAGCTTAGCTTACGGGGACACTGAAGCTTTCTTT.

This chain joins TRBV9 and TRBJ2-2; a possible D gene is TRBD1 (5 bases). CDR1 is SGDLS, CDR2 YYNGEE, per germline. Between the trimmed V and J ends, which lost 0 bases and 6 bases, there was a span of 9 bases. There are 14 residues in the CDR3. The CDR3 loop reads CASSVEGLPGELFF. The CDR3 DNA is TGTGCCAGCAGCGTAGAGGGGCTCCCCGGGGAGCTGTTTTTT.

This clone was picked up one time. V gene TRBV19 combines with J gene TRBJ1-2, with 7 bases matching TRBD1. Trimming cost V 4 bases and J 0 bases; bases outside gene matches: 8. Germline CDR1 is LNHDA and CDR2 is SQIVND (reference sequence). The CDR3 length is 16 residues. This chain's CDR3 is CASSTRQGRSNYGYTF. The CDR3 bases are TGTGCCAGTAGTACAAGACAGGGCCGGTCTAACTATGGCTACACCTTC.

This rearrangement joins TRBV5-6 to TRBJ2-3; the D gene is possibly TRBD1 (5 bases). CDR1 is SGHDT and CDR2 is YYEEEE in the germline V gene. V gave up 5 bases and J gave up 2 bases, with 18 bases separating them. CDR3 length equals 16 residues. The CDR3 here is CASSLLQGTHTDTQYF. The CDR3 DNA reads as TGTGCCAGCAGTTTACTCCAGGGTACCCACACAGATACGCAGTATTTT. Based on the CDR3 plus reference TRBV5-6 and TRBJ2-3, the full variable domain is DAGVTQSPTHLIKTRGQQVTLRCSPKSGHDTVSWYQQALGQGPQFIFQYYEEEERQRGNFPDRFSGHQFPNYSSELNVNALLLGDSALYLCASSLLQGTHTDTQYFGPGTRLTVL.

This chain uses TRBV5-8 with TRBJ1-6; TRBD1 matches at 10 bases. J was trimmed by 8 bases and V by 2 bases; bases with no gene match: 4. Looked up from germline, CDR1 is SGHTS and CDR2 is YDEGEE. This CDR3 contains 15 residues. The CDR3 spells CASSFRDRGDSPLHF. CDR3 DNA sequence: TGTGCCAGCAGCTTTCGGGACAGGGGAGATTCACCCCTCCACTTT.

J is TRBJ1-2 and V is TRBV2, with 10 bases identical to TRBD1. From germline, CDR1 is SNHLY and CDR2 FYNNEI. V lost 4 bases, J lost 7 bases, and 6 bases stayed unmatched. This CDR3 spans 14 amino acids. CDR3 in amino acids: CASSADRGLSGYTF. CDR3 sequence (DNA): TGTGCCAGCAGTGCCGACAGGGGGCTGAGTGGCTACACCTTC.

V usage is TRBV6-5 and J usage is TRBJ2-7; 9 positions agree with TRBD2. The CDR3 spans 15 residues. Per the germline V gene, CDR1 is MNHEY and CDR2 is SVGAGI. Trimming cost V 5 bases and J 0 bases; bases outside gene matches: 5. CDR3 in DNA: TGTGCCAGCAGTCCGACTAGCGGTAGCTCCTACGAGCAGTACTTC. Protein sequence: CASSPTSGSSYEQYF.